A single T cell receptor beta chain is shown here with its context. TCRdb re-called the 5' RACE reads; every CDR3 protein appears as one record, without DNA. This sample's table has about 390,000 distinct CDR3 sequences. The CDR3 covers 14 residues. The germline V gene encodes CDR1 SNHLY and CDR2 FYNNEI. The data originate from a study of T cells expressing NK-cell markers. Study background: Out of eight donors sequenced, seven tested HCMV-seropositive and the remaining one seronegative.

The clonotype comes from a woman aged 45-60 years in good health. The J gene is TRBJ1-1, the V gene TRBV2. What was sequenced was blood T cells: a sorted CD56 or NKG2C T cell subset, CD4+ or CD8+ T cells, or bulk PBMC T cells (not recorded which). The CDR3 spells CASSGALLRGEAFF. The full variable domain, its missing parts supplied by reference TRBV2 and TRBJ1-1, is EPEVTQTPSHQVTQMGQEVILRCVPISNHLYFYWYRQILGQKVEFLVSFYNNEISEKSEIFDDQFSVERPDGSNFTLKIRSTKLEDSAMYFCASSGALLRGEAFFGQGTRLTVV.